This T cell receptor beta chain came from a study of blood T cell repertoires in COVID-19. Across the whole study: Acute and convalescent COVID-19 specimens originated in the United States, Italy and Spain. The analysed material was cDNA or gDNA that came from T cells, B-cell-depleted T cells, or PBMCs.

This clone showed up just a few times. This CDR3 has 15 amino acids. V was shortened by 3 bases and J by 2 bases, with 14 bases between the two germline ends. Germline-derived CDR1 and CDR2 are MNHEY and SMNVEV (reference sequence). Original analysis: Scientists estimated how many nucleated cells there were by amplifying reference gene primers. Produced via immunoSEQ multiplex PCR; TCRdb's table is partial and in-frame only. V, J and clone size are taken as reported in that table, and D and trimming were inferred from the DNA itself. The table includes roughly 100,000 clones, about 86% detected once. The V call is TRBV27, the J call TRBJ2-7; possible D gene TRBD2, 6 bases. The source is a man older than 75 with acute or convalescent COVID-19. Sequencing was done on a sample of peripheral blood. The CDR3 protein is CASSFVGGSTYEQYF. DNA of the CDR3: TGTGCCAGCAGTTTCGTGGGAGGCTCGACCTACGAGCAGTACTTC.